This T cell receptor (beta chain) was captured in a study of blood T cells in healthy people across ages. Germline V gene data show CDR1 as LNHNV and CDR2 as YYDKDF (reference sequence). J gave up 6 bases and V 1 base, and 3 bases lay outside the gene matches. The CDR3 contains 14 residues. The use of a sample-barcoded 5' primer and a J-beta primer mix characterized a second PCR of roughly 7 to 11 cycles. A template-switch adaptor that had 12 random nucleotides put a tag on each cDNA molecule. A minimum of 2.5 million CDR3-containing paired-end reads was obtained for each sample. TCRdb independently ran MiXCR on the 5' RACE reads; one entry per CDR3 protein. Among about 570,000 distinct CDR3 sequences listed, 25% to 30% were seen once. Roughly 10 milliliters of peripheral blood were drawn from each donor into EDTA-treated tubes.

This TCR was recovered from a woman aged 65 to 85 in good health. Sequences were obtained from blood. The V call is TRBV15, the J call TRBJ2-1, with 7 nucleotides matching TRBD1. CDR3 protein: CATSRGQGLNEQFF. The CDR3 DNA reads TGTGCCACCAGCAGAGGACAGGGCCTCAATGAGCAGTTCTTC.